Described below is a single T cell receptor (beta chain) sequence and its context. Which antigen it targets is not known. One base away there is no much larger clone; base qualities are not given. In the prospective study, participants were about 18 to 90 years old, resided in 20 to 30 geographic areas of the United States, and were enrolled through a virtual design. Cohort assignment in the prospective study relied on participant-reported clinical history from a screening survey and a study questionnaire. Recovered participants in ImmuneRACE Cohort 3 were defined by two consecutive negative NP/OP PCR tests, clearance by a healthcare professional, or resolution of symptoms. In the prospective study, mobile phlebotomists collected whole blood, serum and a nasopharyngeal or oropharyngeal swab from each participant. Additional blood draws and questionnaires over an approximately 2-month period could optionally be provided by prospective study participants. Before DNA extraction, prospective study blood samples were shipped either frozen or at room temperature.

The sample comes from a study of blood T cell repertoires in COVID-19 (dated by TCRdb to 2018 to 2020). With respect to the entire study: The collaborator samples originated in the United States, Italy and Spain and spanned the acute and convalescent phases of COVID-19. The prospective study material was composed of cDNA or gDNA derived from T cells, B-cell-depleted T cells, or PBMCs. Subjects who had been exposed to COVID-19, were actively infected with it, or had recovered from it provided the deeply sampled blood TCRbeta repertoires that made up the dataset. The repertoires were released in a freely available public database meant as a resource for research on the immune response to SARS-CoV-2. Samples came from the ongoing ImmuneRACE study (first 160 participants) plus 1,254 subjects from 6 global collaborators. A de-identified subject ID, COVID-19 status, age in years and sex were almost always included in the sample metadata. Where available, HLA class I and class II types were obtained from metadata supplied by the sample provider rather than from assay-based typing. The research as a whole found: The quantity of clinical and demographic metadata differed by source and by participant and was supplied without curation.

The immunoSEQ Assay, a bias-controlled multiplex PCR, was used to amplify TCRbeta CDR3 regions from genomic DNA. Per the original workflow: Nucleated cell counts per sample were estimated from amplification of reference gene primers within the assay. Sequence reads were collapsed and filtered to measure the absolute abundance of every unique TCRbeta CDR3 rearrangement. Productive Simpson clonality was computed per sample as the square root of Simpson's diversity index over productive rearrangements. TCRdb re-hosts the immuneACCESS table, in-frame sequences only. Its copies lack some clones; in the studies checked, an unresolved V gene accounts for under half of them, and the cause for the rest is not known. That table furnishes V, J and clone size, whereas the DNA furnished D and trimming. This sample is represented by about 410,000 clones; roughly 87% of them were singletons. The ten largest clones capture roughly 0.66% of the sample.

Taken from cysteine to phenylalanine, the CDR3 has 16 residues. The sequence is cut down to CDR3 DNA, 48 bases in frame from base 1. CDR1 is given as SGHVS and CDR2 as FQNEAQ, both from the germline V gene. Cut back by 3 bases and 0 bases, the V and J ends lie 15 bases apart. This sequence was found in a man aged 18 to 30 who had recovered from COVID-19. The chain is made from TRBV7-8 and TRBJ2-7; the D region possibly corresponds to TRBD2 (6 bases align). The specimen sequenced was PBMCs or T cells enriched from blood (not recorded which). The CDR3 protein is CASSLTAGGSSYEQYF. The DNA is TGTGCCAGCAGCTTGACGGCCGGGGGAAGCTCCTACGAGCAGTACTTC.